The clone carrying this T cell receptor beta chain was counted between two and nine times. The antigen is unknown. This sample was taken from a study of cytomegalovirus exposure and HLA in healthy donors. Overall study results and limits: Among TCR sequences, most were rare, though some public TCRs appeared in many donors.

The V segment lost 10 bases and the J segment 10 bases; nucleotides outside the gene matches: 9. CDR3 length equals 11 residues. Germline V CDR1 and CDR2: MNHNS, SASEGT. With 60 Vbeta and 13 Jbeta primers, the PCR was carried out. Only in-frame clones appear in the TCRdb table, and some are missing; sequencing was by immunoSEQ multiplex PCR. The data contain approximately 210,000 clones, more than 75% of them seen just once; the ten biggest clones take up roughly 1.6%. Samples came from healthy bone marrow donors. Sequenced sample: PBMCs. The genes are TRBV6-1 and TRBJ1-1; 7 nucleotides align to TRBD1. The clonotype originates from a woman aged 45-65 years in good health and CMV-seronegative. The CDR3 DNA sequence: TGTGCCACCGGACAAAACAGGGGAGCTTTCTTT. Translated, it gives CATGQNRGAFF.